Sequencing of this T cell receptor (beta chain) was carried out in a study of T cells in Graves' hyperthyroidism and ophthalmopathy. About the research overall: At initial diagnosis, before any treatment had begun, peripheral blood was obtained.

Amplified TCR beta CDR3 regions derived from RNA transcripts. First-round RT-PCR of the TCR CDR3 relied on the HTBI primer set. TCRdb reprocessed the multiplex PCR reads with MiXCR, giving one entry per CDR3 protein. Of around 340,000 distinct CDR3 sequences in the sample, about 14% are singletons; the top ten hold around 25%. The CDR3 totals 15 residues. Trimming removed 5 bases from V and 0 bases from J, with 8 bases in between. In patients aged 18 to 65, hyperthyroidism was newly diagnosed, with duration under 2 months. Clinical symptoms, serum thyroxine and TRAb, thyroid ultrasound and orbital computed tomography were used for the diagnoses.

The chain recombines TRBV12-3 or TRBV12-4 with TRBJ2-6, with D possibly being TRBD2 (6 bases). The TCR sequence derives from a woman younger than 45 with Graves' hyperthyroidism. The specimen sequenced was blood. The CDR3 DNA follows: TGTGCCAGCAGTGCCGGGGGCTCTGGGGCCAACGTCCTGACTTTC. Protein product: CASSAGGSGANVLTF.